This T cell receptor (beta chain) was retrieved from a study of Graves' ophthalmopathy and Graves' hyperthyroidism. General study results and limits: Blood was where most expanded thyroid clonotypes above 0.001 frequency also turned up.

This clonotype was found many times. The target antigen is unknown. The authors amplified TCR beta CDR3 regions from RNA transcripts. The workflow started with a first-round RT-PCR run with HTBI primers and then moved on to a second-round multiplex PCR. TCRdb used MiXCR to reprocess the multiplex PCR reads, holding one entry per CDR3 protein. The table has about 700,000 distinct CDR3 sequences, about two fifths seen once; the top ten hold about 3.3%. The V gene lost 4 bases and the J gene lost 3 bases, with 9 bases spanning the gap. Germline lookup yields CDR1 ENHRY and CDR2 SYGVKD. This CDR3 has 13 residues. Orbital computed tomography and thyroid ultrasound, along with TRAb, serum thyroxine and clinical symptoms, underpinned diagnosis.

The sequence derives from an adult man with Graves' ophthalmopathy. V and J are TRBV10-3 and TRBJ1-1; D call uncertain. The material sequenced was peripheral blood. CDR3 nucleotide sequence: TGTGCCATCAGTGGATACGGGGACACTGAAGCTTTCTTT. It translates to CAISGYGDTEAFF.